The 28 T cell receptor beta chains below come from one sample, sequenced in a study of T-cell memory formation after mild COVID-19. TCRdb re-analysed the 5' RACE reads in MiXCR, keeping a single row per CDR3 protein. The sample includes about 340,000 distinct CDR3 sequences, roughly 14% of them seen just once. What was sequenced was PBMCs or a T cell subset sorted from them (not recorded which). The origin of the receptors is a man younger than 35 who had mild COVID-19 (a few samples of this study predate the infection). Cell type and time point are not known.

A few counts support this clonotype. V gene TRBV5-1 combines with J gene TRBJ2-7; TRBD1 matches 8 bases. V gave up 7 bases and J gave up 9 bases; unmatched junction bases: 12. This CDR3 is 13 amino acids long. Germline lookup yields CDR1 SGHRS and CDR2 YFSETQ. CDR3 DNA: TGCGCCAGCTCGGCTCTACAGGGGGACGGGCAGTACTTC. It encodes CASSALQGDGQYF.

The genes are TRBV6-6 and TRBJ1-5; D not resolved. The germline V gene encodes CDR1 MNHNY and CDR2 SVGAGI (reference sequence). The CDR3 runs 13 residues. The V end was cut by 8 bases, the J end by 7 bases, with 15 bases between. The DNA of the CDR3 is TGTGCCAGCTTAGGCAGGATGGGGCAGCCCCAGCATTTT. Translated: CASLGRMGQPQHF.

The rearrangement joins TRBV6-4 to TRBJ2-7; D is perhaps TRBD1 (6 bases). The CDR3 spans 13 residues. V was pared by 4 bases and J by 2 bases, with 9 bases between. Germline V gene sequence: CDR1 MRHNA, CDR2 SNTAGT. CDR3 sequence reads: CASSGQGPYEQYV. The DNA for the CDR3 is TGTGCCAGCAGTGGCCAGGGGCCCTACGAGCAGTACGTC.

The V call is TRBV6-5, the J call TRBJ2-7; 9 bases are shared with TRBD2. The length of the CDR3 is 15 residues. Trimming took 7 bases from V and 6 from J; bases not matched to a gene: 13. The germline gives CDR1 MNHEY, CDR2 SVGAGI. The CDR3 DNA is TGTGCCAGCACCCAAGGGGCTAGCGGGGCTGGCGAGCAGTACGTC. Its translation: CASTQGASGAGEQYV.

V and J are TRBV19 and TRBJ2-1, with D perhaps being TRBD1 or TRBD2 (5 bases each). Germline lookup yields CDR1 LNHDA and CDR2 SQIVND (reference sequence). Trimming cost V 5 bases and J 0 bases, with 11 bases left between them. The CDR3 runs 15 residues. CDR3 DNA: TGTGCCAGTAGTGGACCAGGGAGCTCCTACAATGAGCAGTTCTTC. It is translated as CASSGPGSSYNEQFF.

This rearrangement joins TRBV6-2 or TRBV6-3 to TRBJ2-7, with a weak D call TRBD1 (5 bases). The CDR3 has 13 residues. CDR1 is MNHEY, CDR2 SVGEGT, per germline. The V and J ends lost 5 bases and 5 bases respectively, with 13 bases between them. This chain's CDR3 is CASSLQATHEQYV. In DNA, the CDR3 is TGTGCCAGCAGTCTACAGGCTACCCACGAGCAGTACGTC.

This clonotype was found a few times. The chain couples TRBV4-1 to TRBJ2-2; TRBD1 aligns across 7 bases. This CDR3 has 16 residues. Germline values: CDR1 MGHRA, CDR2 YSYEKL. V trimming: 8 bases; J trimming: 0 bases; junction bases outside the gene matches: 9. The CDR3 nucleotides read TGCGCCAGCCGCCCTGTGAGGGGGCCGAACACCGGGGAGCTGTTTTTT. This gives the protein CASRPVRGPNTGELFF.

The table lists this clonotype with a few counts. The chain combines TRBV20-1 with TRBJ2-3; 9 nucleotides line up with TRBD2. This CDR3 has 14 residues. Trimming cost V 3 bases and J 5 bases; bases outside gene matches: 6. The germline CDR1 and CDR2 sequences are DFQATT and SNEGSKA (reference sequence). The CDR3 nucleotides are TGCAGTGCTAGGGGACTAGCTAAGCAAGATACGCAGTATTTT. Translation: CSARGLAKQDTQYF.

This clonotype appeared a few times. The CDR3 loop reads CASSRQPGPNNEQFF. For the CDR3, the DNA is TGTGCCAGCAGCAGACAGCCTGGGCCCAACAATGAGCAGTTCTTC. The V gene is TRBV11-2, the J gene TRBJ2-1, with a weak D call TRBD1 (5 bases). The V gene lost 5 bases and the J gene lost 5 bases, with 16 bases spanning the gap. CDR3 length equals 15 residues. Looked up from germline, CDR1 is SGHAT and CDR2 is FQNNGV.

The V gene is TRBV5-1, the J gene TRBJ2-7, with D perhaps matching TRBD2 (7 bases). CDR1 is SGHRS and CDR2 is YFSETQ in the germline V gene. This CDR3 spans 13 amino acids. Trimming took 1 base from V and 7 from J, leaving 12 bases between them. The CDR3 DNA reads TGCGCCAGCAGCTTGCGGGGGGCGGGGGAGCAGTACGTC. Its translation is CASSLRGAGEQYV.

The rearrangement links TRBV5-1 to TRBJ2-3; D gene unclear. The CDR3 extends over 15 amino acids. Germline CDR1 is SGHRS and CDR2 is YFSETQ. Trimming removed 0 bases at V and 6 bases at J, with 14 bases between. CDR3 DNA sequence: TGCGCCAGCAGCTTGGTTGGCGAGCCTCGGGATACGCAGTATTTT. This translates into CASSLVGEPRDTQYF.

The CDR3 DNA follows: TGTGCCAGCAGACCGGACTCCTATAATTCACCCCTCCACTTT. It yields the protein CASRPDSYNSPLHF. The V call is TRBV6-2 or TRBV6-3, the J call TRBJ1-6; D remains unclear. The CDR3 consists of 14 residues. Per the germline V gene, CDR1 is MNHEY and CDR2 is SVGEGT. Trimming removed 6 bases from V and 0 bases from J, with 6 bases in between.

This clonotype was detected once. This chain links TRBV29-1 with TRBJ1-1, with D tentatively TRBD1 (5 bases). There are 15 residues in the CDR3. V lost 1 base, J lost 4 bases, and 16 bases lay in between. Germline assignment: CDR1 SQVTM and CDR2 ANQGSEA. DNA for the CDR3: TGCAGCGTTGAAGCGTCCCCCCAGGGAGGCACTGAAGCTTTCTTT. Its protein is CSVEASPQGGTEAFF.

In its sample, this clonotype was seen a few times. This chain links TRBV6-7 with TRBJ2-7, with D unresolved. TRBV6-7 is recorded as an ORF, its role being uncertain. The CDR3 extends over 15 amino acids. The V end was cut by 6 bases, the J end by 0 bases, with 15 bases between. The CDR3 DNA reads as TGTGCCAGCAGCCCCCAGGCGGAGAGCTCCTACGAGCAGTACTTC. Protein: CASSPQAESSYEQYF.

This clonotype was observed a few times. V gene TRBV3-1 combines with J gene TRBJ2-1; D gene ambiguous. Germline V gene data show CDR1 as LGHDT and CDR2 as YNNKEL (reference sequence). V shed 5 bases and J shed 10 bases, with 12 bases lying between them. There are 12 residues in the CDR3. CDR3: CASSEDPAEQFF. CDR3 nucleotide sequence: TGTGCCAGCAGCGAGGACCCAGCGGAGCAGTTCTTC.

This rearrangement joins TRBV4-3 to TRBJ2-3; the D gene is possibly TRBD2 (6 bases). Germline V lookup: CDR1 LGHNA, CDR2 YSLEER. This CDR3 is 14 amino acids long. V was cut by 9 bases and J by 4 bases, with 17 bases left in between. The CDR3: CASSQDYYADTQYF. The CDR3 DNA follows: TGCGCCAGTTCCCAGGACTATTACGCAGATACGCAGTATTTT.

This clonotype was recorded a few times. The V call is TRBV19, the J call TRBJ2-5; no reliable D call. Germline V gives CDR1 LNHDA, CDR2 SQIVND (reference sequence). V gave up 10 bases and J gave up 5 bases, with 17 bases separating them. The CDR3 length is 13 residues. CDR3 bases: TGTGCCACCGGTTGGGCTCTTGGGGAGACCCAGTACTTC. Translating it yields CATGWALGETQYF. Full variable domain (rest looked up from reference TRBV19 and TRBJ2-5): DGGITQSPKYLFRKEGQNVTLSCEQNLNHDAMYWYRQDPGQGLRLIYYSQIVNDFQKGDIAEGYSVSREKKESFPLTVTSAQKNPTAFYLCATGWALGETQYFGPGTRLLVL.

This clonotype was counted between two and nine times. The chain has TRBV7-2 and TRBJ2-3, with TRBD2 identical over 8 bases. The CDR3 consists of 15 residues. CDR1 is SGHTA, CDR2 FQGNSA, per germline. V shed 6 bases and J 1 base; nucleotides not matched to a gene: 6. The CDR3 protein is CASRNAGGRTDTQYF. The CDR3 region has the DNA TGTGCCAGCAGAAACGCGGGGGGCCGCACAGATACGCAGTATTTT.

This clonotype was detected a few times. The chain has TRBV9 and TRBJ2-1; D possibly corresponds to TRBD1 (6 bases). Germline lookup yields CDR1 SGDLS and CDR2 YYNGEE. Deletions cut 0 bases from V and 6 bases from J, with 7 bases between. The CDR3 is 13 amino acids. The CDR3 coding sequence is TGTGCCAGCAGCGTAGAAGGGGGCAATGAGCAGTTCTTC. Translated, it gives CASSVEGGNEQFF.

The rearrangement links TRBV4-3 to TRBJ1-2; possible D gene TRBD1, 5 bases. This CDR3 has 15 amino acids. Per germline, CDR1 LGHNA and CDR2 YSLEER. Trimming removed 4 bases at V and 2 bases at J, with 14 bases between. The CDR3 bases are TGCGCCAGCAGCCTCGGGGGTGAGGAGAACTATGGCTACACCTTC. Translated, it gives CASSLGGEENYGYTF.

This clonotype was counted a few times. The chain uses TRBV18 and TRBJ2-6; D is unclear. The CDR3 covers 15 residues. Deletions cut 4 bases from V and 0 bases from J, with 7 bases between. Germline values: CDR1 KGHSH, CDR2 LQKENI. In DNA, the CDR3 is TGTGCCAGCTCACTGGCCCACTCTGGGGCCAACGTCCTGACTTTC. Protein product: CASSLAHSGANVLTF.

This rearrangement joins TRBV6-6 to TRBJ2-7; 8 bases are shared with TRBD1. The CDR3 sequence is 16 residues long. The germline V gene encodes CDR1 MNHNY and CDR2 SVGAGI (reference sequence). V shed 2 bases and J 0 bases; nucleotides not matched to a gene: 6. As DNA, the CDR3 is TGTGCCAGCAGTTACGGCGGGACAGGCAGCTCCTACGAGCAGTACGTC. It is translated as CASSYGGTGSSYEQYV.

Only a few counts were recorded for this clonotype. The chain carries TRBV4-1 and TRBJ2-7; perhaps TRBD2 as D (5 bases). CDR3 length: 13 amino acids. CDR1 and CDR2 (germline): MGHRA, YSYEKL. The CDR3 DNA sequence: TGCTCCAGCAGCCAAGGGCCGCGGGCCGAGCAGTACGTC. This encodes CSSSQGPRAEQYV.

This chain connects TRBV20-1 to TRBJ2-2; D might be TRBD1 or TRBD2, each matching 6 bases. The CDR3 is made up of 13 amino acids. Per the germline V gene, CDR1 is DFQATT and CDR2 is SNEGSKA (reference sequence). Trimming shortened V by 3 bases and J by 6 bases, and 11 bases separated the two germline ends. CDR3 protein: CSARKGGPGELFF. The CDR3 DNA reads as TGCAGTGCTAGGAAGGGGGGCCCCGGGGAGCTGTTTTTT.

V usage is TRBV2 and J usage is TRBJ2-4; TRBD2 agrees at 12 bases. This CDR3 spans 14 amino acids. Germline V gives CDR1 SNHLY, CDR2 FYNNEI. J lost 6 bases, V lost 10 bases, and 7 bases had no gene match. CDR3 nucleotide sequence: TGTGCCACCACAGGACTAGCGGGGCGAAACATTCAGTACTTC. As protein: CATTGLAGRNIQYF.

The rearrangement joins TRBV4-3 to TRBJ2-1, with TRBD1 identical over 7 bases. Per the germline V gene, CDR1 is LGHNA and CDR2 is YSLEER. The CDR3 consists of 17 residues. V dropped 0 bases and J dropped 5; count of bases not matched to a gene: 10. CDR3 protein: CASSQDRFRGSNNEQFF. CDR3 sequence (DNA): TGCGCCAGCAGCCAAGATAGGTTCAGGGGGTCAAACAATGAGCAGTTCTTC.

This clonotype was seen a handful of times. This chain uses TRBV29-1 with TRBJ2-7, with D perhaps matching TRBD1 (5 bases). V shed 6 bases and J shed 5 bases, with 14 bases lying between them. This CDR3 contains 12 residues. CDR1 and CDR2 from the germline V gene are SQVTM and ANQGSEA. The CDR3 loop reads CSVKTGGHEQYF. CDR3 DNA: TGCAGCGTCAAAACAGGTGGTCACGAGCAGTACTTC.

The rearrangement joins TRBV20-1 to TRBJ2-7; tentatively, D is TRBD2 (6 bases). V was pared by 6 bases and J by 0 bases, with 9 bases between. This CDR3 has 12 residues. Germline V gene sequence: CDR1 DFQATT, CDR2 SNEGSKA (reference sequence). The CDR3 DNA is TGCAGTGCCGGGACTTCCTCCTACGAGCAGTACGTC. This sequence encodes CSAGTSSYEQYV.